The 18 T cell receptor beta chains below were found in one sample sequenced in a study of vaccination and CD4 T cells after COVID-19. No antigens are known for them. Oncomine TCR Beta short-read sequencing was applied to DNA from cultured CD4+ T cells. TCRdb reprocessed the PCR reads with MiXCR, giving one entry per CDR3 protein. The sample gives about 20,000 distinct CDR3 sequences, 65% to 80% of which show up once; 3.5% to 4.5% is in the top ten. Treatment: roughly 10-day PBMC culture with coronavirus spike peptide pools or control peptides (ViraFEST assay). What was sequenced was CD4+ T cells from blood, cultured in vitro. These receptors were obtained from a human donor who had recovered from COVID-19.

V and J are TRBV7-2 and TRBJ1-2, with D uncertain. The V gene's germline CDR1 is SGHTA and CDR2 FQGNSA. V was pared by 1 base and J by 3 bases, with 9 bases between. This CDR3 comprises 14 residues. CDR3 protein: CASSLVDGYYGYTF. CDR3 nucleotide sequence: TGTGCCAGCAGCTTAGTGGACGGATACTATGGCTACACCTTC.

The rearrangement links TRBV7-9 to TRBJ2-3; no firm D call. Germline V CDR1 and CDR2: SEHNR, FQNEAQ (reference sequence). The V gene lost 5 bases and the J gene lost 6 bases, with 15 bases spanning the gap. The CDR3 length is 14 residues. The DNA for the CDR3 is TGTGCCAGCAGCCTTCGGACCACCCAGGATACGCAGTATTTT. Residues: CASSLRTTQDTQYF.

The chain has TRBV20-1 and TRBJ2-7; D possibly corresponds to TRBD1 (6 bases). The CDR3 runs 15 residues. The ends were cut back, 3 bases at V and 2 bases at J, with 17 bases in the middle. Germline V lookup: CDR1 DFQATT, CDR2 SNEGSKA (reference sequence). This chain's CDR3 is CSASRQTGGPYEQYF. DNA of the CDR3: TGCAGTGCTAGTAGGCAGACAGGAGGCCCCTACGAGCAGTACTTC.

The genes are TRBV19 and TRBJ1-1, with 8 positions matching TRBD1. Germline V gene lookup returns CDR1 LNHDA and CDR2 SQIVND (reference sequence). CDR3 length equals 15 residues. Trimming at V came to 6 bases and at J to 4 bases, leaving 10 bases not matched to a gene. The CDR3 DNA reads as TGTGCCAGTAGGTTATCAGGGGGCAGAGGCACTGAAGCTTTCTTT. Protein product: CASRLSGGRGTEAFF. The variable domain in full, completed from reference TRBV19 and TRBJ1-1, reads DGGITQSPKYLFRKEGQNVTLSCEQNLNHDAMYWYRQDPGQGLRLIYYSQIVNDFQKGDIAEGYSVSREKKESFPLTVTSAQKNPTAFYLCASRLSGGRGTEAFFGQGTRLTVV.

V and J are TRBV2 and TRBJ2-7; D not resolved. V lost 6 bases, J lost 2 bases, and 11 bases lay in between. The CDR3 runs 13 residues. Germline V gene data show CDR1 as SNHLY and CDR2 as FYNNEI. CDR3 sequence: CASSSLGTYEQYF. The CDR3 DNA sequence: TGTGCCAGCAGCAGCCTGGGGACCTACGAGCAGTACTTC.

In this sample, this clonotype turned up once. The V call is TRBV6-2 or TRBV6-3, the J call TRBJ2-3; 12 nucleotides match TRBD2. The V and J ends lost 6 bases and 6 bases, in that order; junction bases with no gene match: 7. Looked up from germline, CDR1 is MNHEY and CDR2 is SVGEGT. This CDR3 region has 15 residues. CDR3 residues: CASRPRTSGTDTQYF. In DNA form, the CDR3 reads TGTGCCAGCAGGCCACGGACTAGCGGGACGGATACGCAGTATTTT.

This chain links TRBV20-1 with TRBJ1-2; D is uncertain. Trimming cost V 5 bases and J 4 bases, with 14 bases left between them. Germline values: CDR1 DFQATT, CDR2 SNEGSKA (reference sequence). The CDR3 length is 13 residues. The CDR3 DNA reads as TGCAGTGCTCGCCTACGGAGGGCCTATGGCTACACCTTC. Protein: CSARLRRAYGYTF.

Only a few counts were recorded for this clonotype. The chain uses TRBV20-1 and TRBJ1-1; D not certain. Between the trimmed V and J ends, which lost 2 bases and 1 base, there was a span of 11 bases. CDR3 length equals 14 residues. CDR1 and CDR2 (germline): DFQATT, SNEGSKA (reference sequence). Written as DNA, the CDR3 is TGCAGTGCTAGATCTGTCGCGGGGAACACTGAAGCTTTCTTT. As protein: CSARSVAGNTEAFF.

The chain employs TRBV30 and TRBJ1-5; D possibly corresponds to TRBD1 (6 bases). This CDR3 is built from 14 residues. V lost 6 bases to trimming and J lost 6 bases, with 18 bases between them. Germline V gene data show CDR1 as GTSNPN and CDR2 as SVGIG (reference sequence). This CDR3 reads CACSQGVPGQPQHF. The CDR3 nucleotides are TGTGCCTGTTCACAGGGAGTTCCGGGTCAGCCCCAGCATTTT.

The chain links TRBV7-9 to TRBJ2-5; D ambiguous. The CDR3 totals 14 residues. Germline CDR1 SEHNR, CDR2 FQNEAQ (reference sequence). The V and J ends lost 1 base and 2 bases respectively, with 8 bases between them. The CDR3 DNA sequence: TGTGCCAGCAGCTTAGGTCCTAGGCAAGAGACCCAGTACTTC. Translating it yields CASSLGPRQETQYF.

V is TRBV6-1 and J is TRBJ1-5; D remains unclear. The V gene lost 6 bases and the J gene lost 5 bases, with 14 bases spanning the gap. The CDR3 sequence is 14 residues long. Germline V CDR1 and CDR2: MNHNS, SASEGT. As DNA, the CDR3 is TGTGCCAGCAGGATCAGGAGGTCGGATCAGCCCCAGCATTTT. This translates into CASRIRRSDQPQHF.

This clonotype has just a few counts. The genes are TRBV2 and TRBJ1-5; D is possibly TRBD1 (5 bases). The CDR3 has 14 amino acids. Germline V CDR1 and CDR2: SNHLY, FYNNEI. Deletions cut 7 bases from V and 9 bases from J, with 19 bases between. For the CDR3, the DNA is TGTGCCAGCACCGAAGGGGCACTCCGTTTGCCCCAGCATTTT. As protein: CASTEGALRLPQHF.

The rearrangement joins TRBV12-3 or TRBV12-4 to TRBJ1-6; 7 nucleotides line up with TRBD1. CDR3 length equals 14 residues. Trimming removed 5 bases from V and 7 bases from J; junction bases left unmatched: 5. For the CDR3, the DNA is TGTGCCAGCAGTCTAACAGGGGAGAATTCACCCCTCCACTTT. It translates to CASSLTGENSPLHF.

The chain combines TRBV5-5 with TRBJ1-2, with TRBD1 matching 9 bases. Looked up from germline, CDR1 is SGHKS and CDR2 is YYEKEE (reference sequence). There are 13 residues in the CDR3. The trim removed 3 bases at V and 3 bases at J, leaving 0 bases unmatched. The CDR3 is CASSWTGDYGYTF. The CDR3 nucleotides read TGTGCCAGCAGCTGGACAGGGGACTATGGCTACACCTTC.

This rearrangement joins TRBV12-3 or TRBV12-4 to TRBJ1-1; a weak D match, TRBD1 (5 bases). Trimming took 8 bases from V and 0 from J, leaving 10 bases between them. This CDR3 contains 13 residues. CDR3 nucleotide sequence: TGTGCCAGCGCCGGGACGGTGAACACTGAAGCTTTCTTT. Translation gives CASAGTVNTEAFF.

This clonotype came up once. Written as DNA, the CDR3 is TGCAGTGCTAAGATCAGGGGGCCGGACAATTCACCCCTCCACTTT. Encoded protein: CSAKIRGPDNSPLHF. The rearrangement joins TRBV20-1 to TRBJ1-6, with TRBD1 matching over 8 bases. The V gene's germline CDR1 is DFQATT and CDR2 SNEGSKA (reference sequence). The CDR3 extends over 15 amino acids. The ends lost 4 bases at V and 7 bases at J; junction bases unmatched: 9.

This clonotype was seen more than once but under ten times. The chain couples TRBV20-1 to TRBJ2-1, with 9 bases lining up with TRBD1. Germline CDR1 is DFQATT and CDR2 is SNEGSKA (reference sequence). CDR3 length equals 15 residues. J was trimmed by 6 bases and V by 0 bases; bases with no gene match: 6. CDR3 residues: CSARDGTGFPNEQFF. CDR3 nucleotides: TGCAGTGCTAGAGATGGGACAGGGTTTCCCAATGAGCAGTTCTTC.

The V and J genes are TRBV19 and TRBJ1-1, with D perhaps TRBD1 (5 bases). V lost 3 bases to trimming and J lost 3 bases, with 17 bases between them. This CDR3 has 16 residues. Germline V gene data show CDR1 as LNHDA and CDR2 as SQIVND (reference sequence). CDR3 sequence: CASSIPPTATYTEAFF. The CDR3 DNA follows: TGTGCCAGTAGTATCCCCCCGACAGCGACTTACACTGAAGCTTTCTTT.